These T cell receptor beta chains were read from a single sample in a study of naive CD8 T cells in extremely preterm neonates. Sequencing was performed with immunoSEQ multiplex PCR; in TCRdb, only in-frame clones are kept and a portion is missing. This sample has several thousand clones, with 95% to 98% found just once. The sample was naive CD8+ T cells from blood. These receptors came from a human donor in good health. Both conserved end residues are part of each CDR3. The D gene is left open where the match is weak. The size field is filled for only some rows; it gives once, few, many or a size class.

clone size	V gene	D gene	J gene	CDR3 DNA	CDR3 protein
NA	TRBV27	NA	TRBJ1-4	TGTGCCAGCAGTCCGACAGGATCAACTAATGAAAAACTGTTTTTT	CASSPTGSTNEKLFF
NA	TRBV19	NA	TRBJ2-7	TGTGCCAGTAGGAGACTCCAGCCATCCTACGAGCAGTACTTC	CASRRLQPSYEQYF
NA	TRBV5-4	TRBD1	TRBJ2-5	TGTGCCAGCAGCTTGGTAGGACAGGGGTTAGAGACCCAGTACTTC	CASSLVGQGLETQYF
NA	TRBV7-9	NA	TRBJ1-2	TGTGCCAGCAGATACTTGAACGGGAGGGATGGCTACACCTTC	CASRYLNGRDGYTF
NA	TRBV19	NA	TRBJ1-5	TGTGCCAGTACCTCTCAGGACGGAGGGCCCGCGGTGTGGCACAATCAGCCCCAGCATTTT	CASTSQDGGPAVWHNQPQHF
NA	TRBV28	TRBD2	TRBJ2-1	TGTGCCAGCAGTCTTCTAGCGGGCTCCTACAATGAGCAGTTCTTC	CASSLLAGSYNEQFF
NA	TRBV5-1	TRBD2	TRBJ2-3	TGCGCCAGCAGCTTGGGGACTAGCGGGACAGATACGCAGTATTTT	CASSLGTSGTDTQYF
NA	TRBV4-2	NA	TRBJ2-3	TGTGCCAGCAGCCAGGAGGCGCCAGATACGCAGTATTTT	CASSQEAPDTQYF
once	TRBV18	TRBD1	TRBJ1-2	TGTGCCAGCTCAGACCGGGACAGGGAGTTCTATGGCTACACCTTC	CASSDRDREFYGYTF
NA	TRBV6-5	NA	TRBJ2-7	TGTGCCAGCAAATCCGGGCAGGGTCGCTCCTACGAGCAGTACTTC	CASKSGQGRSYEQYF
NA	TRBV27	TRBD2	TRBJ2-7	TGTGCCAGCAGTCCTAGCGGGATCGCCTACGAGCAGTACTTC	CASSPSGIAYEQYF
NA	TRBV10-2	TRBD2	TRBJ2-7	TGCGCCAGCAGTGAGTCTTCCGGGAGGACCTTCTACGAGCAGTACTTC	CASSESSGRTFYEQYF
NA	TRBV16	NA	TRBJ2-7	TGTGCCAGCAGCCTAGCCCCGGGCTCCTACGAGCAGTACTTC	CASSLAPGSYEQYF
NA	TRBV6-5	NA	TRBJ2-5	TGTGCCAGCAAAGGGGGAAATCAAGATACCCAGTACTTC	CASKGGNQDTQYF
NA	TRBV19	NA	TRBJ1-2	TGTGCCAGTAGTAGTAACTTTGCCTACACCTTC	CASSSNFAYTF
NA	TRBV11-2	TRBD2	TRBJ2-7	TGTGCCAGCAGCCAAGCGGGAGAATTCTACGAGCAGTACTTC	CASSQAGEFYEQYF
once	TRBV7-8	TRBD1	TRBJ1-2	TGTGCCAGCAGCCCCCGACAGGGGGACTATGGCTACACCTTC	CASSPRQGDYGYTF
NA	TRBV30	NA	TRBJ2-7	TGTGCCTGGAGTGGGGACAAGCAGTACTTC	CAWSGDKQYF
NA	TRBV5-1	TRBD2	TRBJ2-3	TGCGCCAGCAGCTTGTCCCCGCGACGGAGCGGGAACACAGATACGCAGTATTTT	CASSLSPRRSGNTDTQYF
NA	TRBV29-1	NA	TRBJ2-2	TGCAGCGTTGAAACGGACTCGAACACCGGGGAGCTGTTTTTT	CSVETDSNTGELFF
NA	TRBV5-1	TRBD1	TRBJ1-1	TGCGCCAGCAGCCAGGGGGTCAACACTGAAGCTTTCTTT	CASSQGVNTEAFF
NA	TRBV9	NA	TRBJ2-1	TGTGCCAGCAGCGTAGGGTCGGGAACAAACAATGAGCAGTTCTTC	CASSVGSGTNNEQFF
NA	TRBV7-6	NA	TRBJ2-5	TGTGCCAGCAGTCCGGTCTTTGAAGAGACCCAGTACTTC	CASSPVFEETQYF
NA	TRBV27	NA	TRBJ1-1	TGTGCCAGCAGTTTAGCCGCTATGAACACTGAAGCTTTCTTT	CASSLAAMNTEAFF
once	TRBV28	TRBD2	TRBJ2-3	TGTGCCAGCAGTTTCGTGGAGGGACTAGCATTCCCAGATACGCAGTATTTT	CASSFVEGLAFPDTQYF
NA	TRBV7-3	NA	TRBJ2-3	TGTGCCAGCAGCTTAGGCAGGAATGTTGATACGCAGTATTTT	CASSLGRNVDTQYF
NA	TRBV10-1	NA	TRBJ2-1	TGCGCCAGCTGTCTAGTTGGAGGCCGCTACAATGAGCAGTTCTTC	CASCLVGGRYNEQFF
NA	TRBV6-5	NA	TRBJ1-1	TGTGCCAGCAGTTACAGGGGGGGTACTGAAGCTTTCTTT	CASSYRGGTEAFF
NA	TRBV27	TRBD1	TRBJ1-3	TGTGCCAGCAGTTCCTCACCGATCCCGGGACAGGGGGACACCATATATTTT	CASSSSPIPGQGDTIYF
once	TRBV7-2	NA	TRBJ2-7	TGTGCCAGCAGTCGACACACCTACGAGCAGTACTTC	CASSRHTYEQYF
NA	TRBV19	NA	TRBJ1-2	TGTGCCAGTAGTAGAGGGACTGCCGGCTACACCTTC	CASSRGTAGYTF
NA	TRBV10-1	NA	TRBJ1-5	TGCGCCGGCCACCGACAGGATTTACAGAATCAGCCCCAGCATTTT	CAGHRQDLQNQPQHF
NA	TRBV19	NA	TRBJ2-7	TGTGCCAGTAGTATAGCAGGAGGCTACGAGCAGTACTTC	CASSIAGGYEQYF
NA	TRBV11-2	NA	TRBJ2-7	TGTGCCAGCAGCCCGCAGGCTGCCTACGAGCAGTACTTC	CASSPQAAYEQYF
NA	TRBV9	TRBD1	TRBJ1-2	TGTGCCAGCAGCGGATCCGGGACAGGGGCCTATGGCTACACCTTC	CASSGSGTGAYGYTF
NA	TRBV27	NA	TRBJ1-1	TGTGCCAGCCGAACCTCTCCAGGGACAACTGAAGCTTTCTTT	CASRTSPGTTEAFF
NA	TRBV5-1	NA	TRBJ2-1	TGCGCCAGCAGCTTGGGCCAGGGCTCTTGGTCCTACAATGAGCAGTTCTTC	CASSLGQGSWSYNEQFF
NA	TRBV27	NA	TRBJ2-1	TGTGCCAGCAGTTTCTCTGGGTTTGGGCCAAATGAGCAGTTCTTC	CASSFSGFGPNEQFF
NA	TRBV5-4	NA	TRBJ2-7	TGTGCCAGCAGCTTGGATGACTCCTCGTACGAGCAGTACTTC	CASSLDDSSYEQYF
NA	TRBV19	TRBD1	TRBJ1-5	TGTGCCAGTAGTAGCCGGCAGGGGGGAAGCAATCAGCCCCAGCATTTT	CASSSRQGGSNQPQHF
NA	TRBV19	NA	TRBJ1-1	TGTGCCAGTAGTCAGGGTACTGAAGCTTTCTTT	CASSQGTEAFF
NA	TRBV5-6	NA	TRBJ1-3	TGTGCCAGCAGCCCTCAGGGCTCTGGAAACACCATATATTTT	CASSPQGSGNTIYF
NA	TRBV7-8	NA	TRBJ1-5	TGTGCCAGCAGCTCCCGGACTGACAATAGCAATCAGCCCCAGCATTTT	CASSSRTDNSNQPQHF
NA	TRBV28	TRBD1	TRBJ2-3	TGTGCCAGCAGTCAGGGGGTTTTATTATCAGATACGCAGTATTTT	CASSQGVLLSDTQYF
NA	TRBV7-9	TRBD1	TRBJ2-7	TGTGCCAGCAGCGACCGGGACAGGGCCTACGAGCAGTACTTC	CASSDRDRAYEQYF
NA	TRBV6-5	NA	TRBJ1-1	TGTGCCAGCAGCCACGACACCGGCCCGAACACTGAAGCTTTCTTT	CASSHDTGPNTEAFF
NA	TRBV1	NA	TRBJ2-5	TGCACCAGCAGCCAAGAGGGGAGACTAGTTGATACCCAGTACTTC	CTSSQEGRLVDTQYF
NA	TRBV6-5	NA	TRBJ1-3	TGTGCCAGCAGTTTTGGAACGGGAGGACCTGGAAACACCATATATTTT	CASSFGTGGPGNTIYF
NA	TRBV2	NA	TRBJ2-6	TGTGCCAGCAGTGAAGCTGGGCCGACAGTCTCCTCTGGGGCCAACGTCCTGACTTTC	CASSEAGPTVSSGANVLTF
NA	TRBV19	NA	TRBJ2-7	TGTGCCAGTAGTATACTTCGCGGGACCTCCTACGAGCAGTACTTC	CASSILRGTSYEQYF
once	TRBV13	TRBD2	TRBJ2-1	TGTGCCAGCAGCTTCTCTAGCGGTTACAATGAGCAGTTCTTC	CASSFSSGYNEQFF